These 15 T cell receptor beta chains were all obtained from the same sample, sequenced in a study of technical replicates of blood from a handful of donors (dated by TCRdb to 2016 to 2017). The library was prepared using the immunoSEQ multiplex PCR assay. TCRdb took over this immuneACCESS table, retaining in-frame rearrangements with V and J assigned. Such tables are incomplete; in checked studies, under half of the missing clones stem from an unresolved V gene, and the remainder is unexplained. The sample table contains tens of thousands of clones; only one count was recorded for more than 90% of them. Of the sample, around 0.39% falls within the top ten clones. Sequencing was carried out using T cells isolated from PBMCs. The source is a human donor in good health.

The V and J genes are TRBV10-1 and TRBJ2-7; TRBD2 might be the D (6 bases). The CDR3 is 13 residues long. V was shortened by 5 bases and J by 3 bases, with 11 bases between the two germline ends. Germline CDR1 WNHNN, CDR2 SYGVQD (reference sequence). This chain's CDR3 is CASSWGSGYEQYF. CDR3 sequence (DNA): TGCGCCAGCAGTTGGGGTAGCGGCTACGAGCAGTACTTC.

This clone has more than one count but fewer than ten. The chain is built from TRBV5-1 and TRBJ1-1; possible D gene TRBD1, 5 bases. The V and J ends lost 5 bases and 1 base respectively, with 9 bases between them. Germline V gene data show CDR1 as SGHRS and CDR2 as YFSETQ. The CDR3 contains 13 residues. CDR3 coding DNA: TGCGCCAGCAGAGTGACAGCGAACACTGAAGCTTTCTTT. The encoded protein is CASRVTANTEAFF.

CDR3 amino acids: CASRRQGAPDEQYF. The CDR3 DNA is TGCGCCAGCAGAAGACAGGGGGCCCCCGACGAGCAGTACTTC. The rearrangement links TRBV5-1 to TRBJ2-7, with 10 nucleotides matching TRBD1. Losses at the gene ends were 5 bases for V and 5 bases for J; bases not matched to a gene: 7. The CDR3 totals 14 residues. From germline, CDR1 is SGHRS and CDR2 YFSETQ.

V and J are TRBV7-9 and TRBJ2-5; D is possibly TRBD1 (5 bases). The CDR3 extends over 13 amino acids. The germline gives CDR1 SEHNR, CDR2 FQNEAQ (reference sequence). V was pared by 5 bases and J by 2 bases, with 9 bases between. The CDR3 DNA is TGTGCCAGCAGCACGGACATTCAAGAGACCCAGTACTTC. The encoded protein is CASSTDIQETQYF.

This clone was seen just once. This chain joins TRBV7-2 and TRBJ2-7; no definite D call. This CDR3 contains 13 residues. Per the germline V gene, CDR1 is SGHTA and CDR2 is FQGNSA. Trimming cost V 0 bases and J 3 bases, with 6 bases left between them. The CDR3 loop is CASSLASSYEQYF. The CDR3 bases are TGTGCCAGCAGCTTAGCATCTAGCTACGAGCAGTACTTC.

The chain has TRBV7-2 and TRBJ2-7, with D possibly TRBD1 on 6 matching bases. Trimming stripped 5 bases from V and 5 bases from J, with 10 bases between. CDR1 SGHTA and CDR2 FQGNSA come from the germline V gene. This CDR3 is 12 amino acids long. Written as DNA, the CDR3 is TGTGCCAGCAGCGTACAGGGCCACGAGCAGTACTTC. This sequence encodes CASSVQGHEQYF.

The chain is built from TRBV7-2 and TRBJ1-5; D may be TRBD1 (5 bases). This CDR3 region has 16 residues. Germline CDR1 SGHTA, CDR2 FQGNSA. V lost 2 bases and J lost 4, with 15 bases in between. The CDR3 loop reads CASSLSSGLLNQPQHF. Written as DNA, the CDR3 is TGTGCCAGCAGCTTATCGTCAGGGCTCCTAAATCAGCCCCAGCATTTT.

The chain carries TRBV14 and TRBJ1-4; D possibly corresponds to TRBD1 (6 bases). Trimming took 2 bases from V and 0 from J, leaving 10 bases between them. The CDR3 runs 16 residues. Germline V lookup: CDR1 SGHDN, CDR2 FVKESK. CDR3 in DNA: TGTGCCAGCAGCCAACTAGGGGGGGCAACTAATGAAAAACTGTTTTTT. Its translation: CASSQLGGATNEKLFF. Based on the CDR3 plus reference TRBV14 and TRBJ1-4, the full variable domain is EAGVTQFPSHSVIEKGQTVTLRCDPISGHDNLYWYRRVMGKEIKFLLHFVKESKQDESGMPNNRFLAERTGGTYSTLKVQPAELEDSGVYFCASSQLGGATNEKLFFGSGTQLSVL.

The chain recombines TRBV11-2 with TRBJ1-1; 7 bases agree with TRBD1. This CDR3 contains 15 residues. Trimming at V came to 2 bases and at J to 3 bases, leaving 6 bases not matched to a gene. Germline CDR1 and CDR2: SGHAT and FQNNGV. The CDR3, as DNA: TGTGCCAGCAGCTTATTGACAGGGCTGTACACTGAAGCTTTCTTT. This codes for CASSLLTGLYTEAFF.

The V call is TRBV30, the J call TRBJ2-1; D is possibly TRBD1 (6 bases). Trimming pared 5 bases from V and 4 bases from J, leaving 15 bases between. The germline V gene has CDR1 GTSNPN and CDR2 SVGIG (reference sequence). The CDR3 is made up of 14 amino acids. The CDR3, as DNA: TGTGCCTGGGCCCTGGGGGCCGGGTACAATGAGCAGTTCTTC. This codes for CAWALGAGYNEQFF.

This chain connects TRBV21-1 to TRBJ2-1; TRBD1, the table's D call, lacks a check against the DNA. TRBV21-1 is annotated as a pseudogene. The CDR3 length is 14 residues. The CDR3 region is CASITGTVYNEQFF. In nucleotides, the CDR3 is TGTGCCAGCATAACCGGGACAGTATACAATGAGCAGTTCTTC.

This clone was counted only a few times. This chain links TRBV7-9 with TRBJ1-3; D is undetermined. V gave up 4 bases and J gave up 0 bases, with 16 bases separating them. CDR1 is SEHNR and CDR2 is FQNEAQ in the germline V gene (reference sequence). The CDR3 is made up of 17 amino acids. CDR3 region: CASSSGTGISSGNTIYF. The CDR3 bases are TGTGCCAGCAGCTCAGGAACCGGGATTAGCTCTGGAAACACCATATATTTT.

This chain connects TRBV7-2 to TRBJ1-5; 7 positions match TRBD1. The CDR3 totals 17 residues. Germline CDR1 reads SGHTA; CDR2 reads FQGNSA. Trimming removed 0 bases from V and 1 base from J; junction bases left unmatched: 6. The CDR3 DNA is TGTGCCAGCAGCTTAGCGTCAGGGGGTCGAAGCAATCAGCCCCAGCATTTT. Protein product: CASSLASGGRSNQPQHF.

The rearrangement links TRBV7-2 to TRBJ2-1, with 12 bases that match TRBD2. Trimming cost V 0 bases and J 9 bases; bases outside gene matches: 6. CDR3 length: 16 amino acids. Germline values: CDR1 SGHTA, CDR2 FQGNSA. The CDR3 loop reads CASSLALTSGRSEQFF. CDR3 DNA sequence: TGTGCCAGCAGCTTAGCGCTCACTAGCGGGAGGTCTGAGCAGTTCTTC.

The chain has TRBV7-2 and TRBJ2-5; D remains ambiguous. The CDR3 runs 13 residues. Germline loops: CDR1 SGHTA, CDR2 FQGNSA. The V gene lost 5 bases and the J gene lost 7 bases, with 14 bases spanning the gap. This CDR3 is CASSLSESATQYF. The CDR3 region has the DNA TGTGCCAGCAGCCTATCTGAATCTGCGACCCAGTACTTC.